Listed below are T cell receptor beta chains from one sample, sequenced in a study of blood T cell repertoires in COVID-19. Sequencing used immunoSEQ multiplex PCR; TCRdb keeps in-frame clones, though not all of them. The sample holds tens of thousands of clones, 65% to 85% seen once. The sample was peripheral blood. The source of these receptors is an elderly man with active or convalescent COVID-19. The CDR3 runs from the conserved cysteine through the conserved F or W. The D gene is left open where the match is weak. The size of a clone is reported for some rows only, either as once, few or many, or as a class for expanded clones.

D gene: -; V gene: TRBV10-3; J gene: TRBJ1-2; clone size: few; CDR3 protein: CAISEGLRDYGYTF; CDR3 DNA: TGTGCCATCAGTGAGGGTCTCAGGGACTATGGCTACACCTTC
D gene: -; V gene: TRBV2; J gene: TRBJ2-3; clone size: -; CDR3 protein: CASQSRLGTDTQYF; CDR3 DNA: TGTGCCAGCCAGAGTCGGCTAGGCACAGATACGCAGTATTTT
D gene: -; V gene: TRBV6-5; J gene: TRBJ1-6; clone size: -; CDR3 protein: CASSIGGGGSPLHF; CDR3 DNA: TGTGCCAGCAGTATCGGGGGGGGAGGATCACCCCTCCACTTT
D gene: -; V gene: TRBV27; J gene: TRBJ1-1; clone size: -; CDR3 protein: CASSLNPRHGTEAFF; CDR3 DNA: TGTGCCAGCAGTTTAAACCCCCGGCACGGGACTGAAGCTTTCTTT
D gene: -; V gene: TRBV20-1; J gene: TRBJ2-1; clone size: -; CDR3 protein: CSASGNNEQFF; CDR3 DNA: TGCAGTGCTAGCGGGAACAATGAGCAGTTCTTC
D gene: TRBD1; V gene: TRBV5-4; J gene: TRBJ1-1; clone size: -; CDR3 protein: CASSNRDRAFF; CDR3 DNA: TGTGCCAGCAGCAACCGGGACAGAGCTTTCTTT
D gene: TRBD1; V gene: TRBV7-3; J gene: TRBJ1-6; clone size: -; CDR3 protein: CASRTDRGPNSPLHF; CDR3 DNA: TGTGCCAGCAGAACTGACAGGGGCCCTAATTCACCCCTCCACTTT
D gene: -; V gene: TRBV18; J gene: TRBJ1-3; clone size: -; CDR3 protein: CASSPPVRNTIYF; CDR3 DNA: TGTGCCAGCTCACCCCCCGTCCGAAACACCATATATTTT
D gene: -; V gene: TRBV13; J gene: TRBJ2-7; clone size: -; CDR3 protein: CASSLPLGEGGTREQYF; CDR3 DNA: TGTGCCAGCAGCTTGCCCCTCGGGGAGGGGGGGACGCGAGAGCAGTACTTC
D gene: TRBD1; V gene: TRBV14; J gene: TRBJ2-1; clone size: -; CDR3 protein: CASSQGGGQGSFSYNEQFF; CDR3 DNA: TGTGCCAGCAGCCAAGGAGGGGGACAGGGGTCCTTCTCCTACAATGAGCAGTTCTTC
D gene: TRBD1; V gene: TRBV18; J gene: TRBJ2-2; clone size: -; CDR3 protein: CASSPRQGTGELFF; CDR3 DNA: TGTGCCAGCTCACCACGACAGGGAACCGGGGAGCTGTTTTTT
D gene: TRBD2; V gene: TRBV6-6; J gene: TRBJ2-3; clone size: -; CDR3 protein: CASSSSGRAGDTQYF; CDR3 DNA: TGTGCCAGCAGTAGTAGCGGGAGGGCCGGAGATACGCAGTATTTT
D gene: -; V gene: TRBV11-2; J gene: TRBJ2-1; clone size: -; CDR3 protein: CASSLDRGTMYNEQFF; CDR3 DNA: TGTGCCAGCAGCTTAGATCGCGGAACTATGTACAATGAGCAGTTCTTC
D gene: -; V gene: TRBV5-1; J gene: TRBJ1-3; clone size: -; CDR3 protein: CASSLAVRQTSGNTIYF; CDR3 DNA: TGCGCCAGCAGCTTGGCCGTCCGACAGACCTCTGGAAACACCATATATTTT
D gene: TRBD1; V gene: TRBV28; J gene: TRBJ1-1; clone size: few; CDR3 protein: CASSYRQGAGNTEAFF; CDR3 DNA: TGTGCCAGCAGCTACAGACAGGGGGCGGGCAACACTGAAGCTTTCTTT
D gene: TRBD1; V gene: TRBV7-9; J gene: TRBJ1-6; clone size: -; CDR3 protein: CASSLGTGFYNSPLHF; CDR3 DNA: TGTGCCAGCAGCCTCGGGACAGGATTTTATAATTCACCCCTCCACTTT
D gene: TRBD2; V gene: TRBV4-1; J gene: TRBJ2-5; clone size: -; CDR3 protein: CASSQEGERDPGKETQYF; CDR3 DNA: TGCGCCAGCAGCCAAGAAGGAGAGCGGGACCCAGGGAAAGAGACCCAGTACTTC
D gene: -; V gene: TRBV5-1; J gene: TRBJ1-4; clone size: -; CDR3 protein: CASSFGTRNEKLFF; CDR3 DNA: TGCGCCAGCAGCTTCGGGACAAGGAATGAAAAACTGTTTTTT
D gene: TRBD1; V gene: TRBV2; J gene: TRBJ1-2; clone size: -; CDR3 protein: CASSVQGTVNGYTF; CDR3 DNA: TGTGCCAGCAGTGTACAGGGGACAGTAAATGGCTACACCTTC
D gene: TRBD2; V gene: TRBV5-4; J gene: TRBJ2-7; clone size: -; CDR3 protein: CASSLAQRGAYEQYF; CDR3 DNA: TGTGCCAGCAGCTTGGCCCAGCGGGGGGCCTACGAGCAGTACTTC
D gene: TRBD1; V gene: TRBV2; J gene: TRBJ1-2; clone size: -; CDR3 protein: CASRQGDYGYTF; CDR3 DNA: TGTGCCAGCCGACAGGGAGACTATGGCTACACCTTC
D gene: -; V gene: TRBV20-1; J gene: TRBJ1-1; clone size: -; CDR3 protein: CSASTPVAEAFF; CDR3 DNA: TGCAGTGCTAGTACCCCGGTGGCTGAAGCTTTCTTT
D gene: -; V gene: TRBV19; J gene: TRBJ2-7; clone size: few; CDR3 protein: CASSWRAESSYEQYF; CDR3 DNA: TGTGCCAGTAGTTGGCGGGCAGAGAGCTCCTACGAGCAGTACTTC
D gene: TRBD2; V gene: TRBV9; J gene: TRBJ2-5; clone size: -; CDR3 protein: CASSVVAGGTQETQYF; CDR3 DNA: TGTGCCAGCAGCGTAGTGGCGGGGGGCACGCAAGAGACCCAGTACTTC
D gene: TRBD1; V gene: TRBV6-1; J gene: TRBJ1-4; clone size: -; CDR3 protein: CASSDRQGREKLFF; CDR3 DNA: TGTGCCAGCAGTGACAGACAGGGGAGGGAAAAACTGTTTTTT
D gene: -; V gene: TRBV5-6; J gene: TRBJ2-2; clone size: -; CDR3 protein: CASSLKGRGTTGELFF; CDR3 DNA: TGTGCCAGCAGCTTGAAGGGCAGGGGAACAACCGGGGAGCTGTTTTTT
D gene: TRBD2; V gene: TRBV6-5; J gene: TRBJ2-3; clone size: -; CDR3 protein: CASSLLAGGTDTQYF; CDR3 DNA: TGTGCCAGCAGTCTCCTAGCGGGAGGCACAGATACGCAGTATTTT
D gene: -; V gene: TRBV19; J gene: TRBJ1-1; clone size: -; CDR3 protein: CASSITGTNTEAFF; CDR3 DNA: TGTGCCAGTAGTATCACAGGGACGAACACTGAAGCTTTCTTT
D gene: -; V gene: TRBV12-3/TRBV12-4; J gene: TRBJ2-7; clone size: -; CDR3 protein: CASSSFSYEQYF; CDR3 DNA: TGTGCCAGCAGTTCTTTCTCCTACGAGCAGTACTTC
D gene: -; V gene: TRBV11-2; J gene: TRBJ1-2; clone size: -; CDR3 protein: CASSLTAGYNYGYTF; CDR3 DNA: TGTGCCAGCAGCTTGACGGCGGGATATAACTATGGCTACACCTTC
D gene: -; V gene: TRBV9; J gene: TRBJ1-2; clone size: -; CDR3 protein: CASSVDDGGGRYGYTF; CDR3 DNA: TGTGCCAGCAGCGTAGATGACGGGGGGGGACGCTATGGCTACACCTTC
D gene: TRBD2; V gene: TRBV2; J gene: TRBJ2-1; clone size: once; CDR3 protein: CASSVASGYNEQFF; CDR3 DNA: TGTGCCAGCAGTGTGGCTAGCGGGTACAATGAGCAGTTCTTC
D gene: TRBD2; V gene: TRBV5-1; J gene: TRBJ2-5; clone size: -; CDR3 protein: CASSSQPWSSGGGKTQYF; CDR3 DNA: TGCGCCAGCAGCTCTCAGCCTTGGTCTAGCGGGGGAGGGAAGACCCAGTACTTC
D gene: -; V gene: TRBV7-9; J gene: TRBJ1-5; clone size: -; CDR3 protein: CASSSTGHRNQPQHF; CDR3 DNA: TGTGCCAGCAGCTCAACGGGACACCGCAATCAGCCCCAGCATTTT
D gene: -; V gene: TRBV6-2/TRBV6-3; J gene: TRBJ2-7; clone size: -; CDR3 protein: CASSFLQGSYEQYF; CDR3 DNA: TGTGCCAGCAGTTTCCTGCAGGGAAGTTACGAGCAGTACTTC
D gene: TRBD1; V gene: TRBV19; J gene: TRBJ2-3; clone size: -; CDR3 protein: CASSIGDRGTDTQYF; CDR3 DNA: TGTGCCAGTAGTATAGGGGACAGGGGCACAGATACGCAGTATTTT
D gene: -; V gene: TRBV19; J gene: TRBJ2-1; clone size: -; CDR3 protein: CASTTGSSYNEQFF; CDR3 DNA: TGTGCCAGTACCACAGGTTCATCCTACAATGAGCAGTTCTTC
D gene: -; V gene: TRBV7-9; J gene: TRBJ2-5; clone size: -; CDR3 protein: CASSLERTQYF; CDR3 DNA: TGTGCCAGCAGCTTGGAGCGGACCCAGTACTTC
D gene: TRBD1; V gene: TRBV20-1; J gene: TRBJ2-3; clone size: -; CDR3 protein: CSASGQGTQYF; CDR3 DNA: TGCAGTGCCTCTGGACAGGGTACGCAGTATTTT
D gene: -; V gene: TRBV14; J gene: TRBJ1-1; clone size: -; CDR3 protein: CASSQDFLRGEAFF; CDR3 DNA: TGTGCCAGCAGCCAAGATTTTCTCAGGGGTGAAGCTTTCTTT
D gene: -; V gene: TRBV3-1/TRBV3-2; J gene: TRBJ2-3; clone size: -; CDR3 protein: CASSQEREGNTDTQYF; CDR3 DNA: TGTGCCAGCAGCCAAGAGAGGGAAGGAAACACAGATACGCAGTATTTT
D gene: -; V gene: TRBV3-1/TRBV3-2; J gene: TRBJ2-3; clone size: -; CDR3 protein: CASSPSEVTDTQYF; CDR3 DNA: TGTGCCAGCAGCCCCTCGGAGGTTACAGATACGCAGTATTTT
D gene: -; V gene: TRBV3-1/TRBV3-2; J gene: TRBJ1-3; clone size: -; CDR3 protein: CASSPHSRGLTSRNTIYF; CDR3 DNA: TGTGCCAGCAGCCCCCACTCACGGGGGTTGACCTCGCGAAACACCATATATTTT
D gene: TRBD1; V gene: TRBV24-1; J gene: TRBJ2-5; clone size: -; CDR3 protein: CATSGAGGGYETQYF; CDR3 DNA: TGTGCCACCAGTGGGGCAGGGGGCGGCTACGAGACCCAGTACTTC
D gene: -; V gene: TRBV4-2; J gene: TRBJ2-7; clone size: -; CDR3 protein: CASSQDTGSYEQYF; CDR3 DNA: TGTGCCAGCAGCCAAGATACAGGGTCCTACGAGCAGTACTTC
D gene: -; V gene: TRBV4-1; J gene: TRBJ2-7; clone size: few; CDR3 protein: CASSQASAGGWYEQYF; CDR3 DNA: TGCGCCAGCAGCCAAGCGTCAGCAGGGGGGTGGTACGAGCAGTACTTC
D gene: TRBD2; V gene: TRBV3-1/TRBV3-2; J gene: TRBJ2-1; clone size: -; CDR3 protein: CASSQRTSGRVVQFF; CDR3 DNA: TGTGCCAGCAGCCAAAGGACTAGCGGGAGGGTGGTGCAGTTCTTC
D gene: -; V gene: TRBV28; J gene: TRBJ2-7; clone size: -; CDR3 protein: CASSSGIQGSYEQYF; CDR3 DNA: TGTGCCAGCAGTTCTGGGATACAGGGCTCCTACGAGCAGTACTTC
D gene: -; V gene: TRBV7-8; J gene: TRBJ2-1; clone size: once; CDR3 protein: CASSPVLAPYNEQFF; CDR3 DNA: TGTGCCAGCAGCCCCGTCCTGGCCCCTTACAATGAGCAGTTCTTC